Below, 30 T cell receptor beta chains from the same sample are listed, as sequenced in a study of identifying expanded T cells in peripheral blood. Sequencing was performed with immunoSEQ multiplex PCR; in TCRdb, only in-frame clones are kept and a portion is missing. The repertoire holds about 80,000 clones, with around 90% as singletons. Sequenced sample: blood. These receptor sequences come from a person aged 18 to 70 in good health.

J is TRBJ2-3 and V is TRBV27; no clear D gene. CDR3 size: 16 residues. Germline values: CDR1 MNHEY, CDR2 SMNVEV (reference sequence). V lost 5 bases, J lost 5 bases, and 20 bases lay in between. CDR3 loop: CASSVYYVTAKDTQYF. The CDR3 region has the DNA TGTGCCAGCAGTGTCTACTATGTGACGGCTAAAGATACGCAGTATTTT.

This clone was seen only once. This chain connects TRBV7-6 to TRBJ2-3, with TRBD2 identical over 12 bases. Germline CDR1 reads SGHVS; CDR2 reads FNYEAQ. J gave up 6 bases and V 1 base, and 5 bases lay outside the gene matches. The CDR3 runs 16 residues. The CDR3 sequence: CASSLGTSGTADTQYF. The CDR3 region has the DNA TGTGCCAGCAGCTTAGGGACTAGCGGGACGGCGGATACGCAGTATTTT.

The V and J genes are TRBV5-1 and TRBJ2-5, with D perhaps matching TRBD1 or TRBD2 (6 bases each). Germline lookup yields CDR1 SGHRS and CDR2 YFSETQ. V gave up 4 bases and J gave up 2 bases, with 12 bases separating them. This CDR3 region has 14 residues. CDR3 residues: CASSLGGLQETQYF. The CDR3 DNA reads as TGCGCCAGCAGCCTAGGGGGGCTACAAGAGACCCAGTACTTC.

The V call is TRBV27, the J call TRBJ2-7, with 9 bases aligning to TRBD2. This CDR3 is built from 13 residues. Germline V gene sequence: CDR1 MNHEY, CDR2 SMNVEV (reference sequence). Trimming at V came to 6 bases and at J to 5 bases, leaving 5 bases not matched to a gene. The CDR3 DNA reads TGTGCCAGCAGCGGACTAGCGTTTAACGAGCAGTACTTC. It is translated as CASSGLAFNEQYF.

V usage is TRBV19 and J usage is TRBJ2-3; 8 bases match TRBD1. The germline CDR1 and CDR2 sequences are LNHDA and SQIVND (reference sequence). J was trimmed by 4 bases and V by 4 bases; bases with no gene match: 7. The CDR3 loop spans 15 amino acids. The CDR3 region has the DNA TGTGCCAGTAGTACGGACAGGGCTGGGGCAGATACGCAGTATTTT. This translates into CASSTDRAGADTQYF.

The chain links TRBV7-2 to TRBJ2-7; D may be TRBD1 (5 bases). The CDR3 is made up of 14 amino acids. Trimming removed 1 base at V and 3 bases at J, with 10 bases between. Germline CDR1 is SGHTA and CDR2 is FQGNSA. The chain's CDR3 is CASSLGGQVYEQYF. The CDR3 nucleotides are TGTGCCAGCAGCTTAGGGGGCCAGGTCTACGAGCAGTACTTC.

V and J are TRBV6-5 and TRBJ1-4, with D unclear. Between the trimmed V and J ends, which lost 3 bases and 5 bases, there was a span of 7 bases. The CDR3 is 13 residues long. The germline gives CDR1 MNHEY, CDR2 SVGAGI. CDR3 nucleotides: TGTGCCAGCAGTTATGAGCGAAATGAAAAACTGTTTTTT. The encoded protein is CASSYERNEKLFF.

The CDR3 DNA reads TGTGCCTGGAGTGTACAAGGCAATGAGCAGTTCTTC. Translating gives CAWSVQGNEQFF. The rearrangement links TRBV30 to TRBJ2-1; D gene unclear. V was cut by 0 bases and J by 6 bases, with 6 bases left in between. Germline V gene lookup returns CDR1 GTSNPN and CDR2 SVGIG (reference sequence). There are 12 residues in the CDR3.

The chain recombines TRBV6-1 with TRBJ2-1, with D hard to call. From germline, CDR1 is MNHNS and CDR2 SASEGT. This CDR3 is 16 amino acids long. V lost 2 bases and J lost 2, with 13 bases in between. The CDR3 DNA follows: TGTGCCAGCAGTGAATCTCTCAGCCTAGCCTACAATGAGCAGTTCTTC. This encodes CASSESLSLAYNEQFF.

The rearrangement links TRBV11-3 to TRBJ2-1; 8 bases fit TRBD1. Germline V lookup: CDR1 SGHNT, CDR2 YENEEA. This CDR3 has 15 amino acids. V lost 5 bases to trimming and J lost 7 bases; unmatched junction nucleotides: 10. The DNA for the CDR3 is TGTGCCAGCAGCCTGGGGACAGGTCGGGGAAATGAGCAGTTCTTC. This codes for CASSLGTGRGNEQFF.

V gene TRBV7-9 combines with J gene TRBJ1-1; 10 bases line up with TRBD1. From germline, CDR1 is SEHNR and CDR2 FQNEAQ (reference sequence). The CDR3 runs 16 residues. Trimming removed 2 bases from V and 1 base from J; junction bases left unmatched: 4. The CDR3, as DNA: TGTGCCAGCAGCTTACAGGGACAGGGGAAGAACACTGAAGCTTTCTTT. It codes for CASSLQGQGKNTEAFF.

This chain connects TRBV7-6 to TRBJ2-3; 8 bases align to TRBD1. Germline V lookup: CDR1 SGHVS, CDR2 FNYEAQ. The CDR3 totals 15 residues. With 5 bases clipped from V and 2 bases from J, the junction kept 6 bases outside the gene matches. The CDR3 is CASSAKTGVTDTQYF. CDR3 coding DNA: TGTGCCAGCAGCGCCAAGACAGGGGTCACAGATACGCAGTATTTT.

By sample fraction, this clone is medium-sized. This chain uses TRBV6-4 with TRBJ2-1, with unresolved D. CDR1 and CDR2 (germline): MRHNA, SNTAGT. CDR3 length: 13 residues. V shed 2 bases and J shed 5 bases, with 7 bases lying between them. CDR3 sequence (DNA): TGTGCCAGCAGTGACGACCGCCACAATGAGCAGTTCTTC. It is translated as CASSDDRHNEQFF.

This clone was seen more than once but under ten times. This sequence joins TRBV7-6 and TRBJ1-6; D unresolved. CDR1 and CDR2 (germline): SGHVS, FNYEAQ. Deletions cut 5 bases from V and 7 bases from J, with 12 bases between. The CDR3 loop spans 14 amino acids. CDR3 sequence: CASSLPGVNSPLHF. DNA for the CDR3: TGTGCCAGCAGCCTTCCCGGGGTAAATTCACCCCTCCACTTT.

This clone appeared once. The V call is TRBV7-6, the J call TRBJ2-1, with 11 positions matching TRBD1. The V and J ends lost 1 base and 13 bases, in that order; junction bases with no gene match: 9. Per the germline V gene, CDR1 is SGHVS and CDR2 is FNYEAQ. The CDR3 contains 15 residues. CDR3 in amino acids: CASSLGSGTGGRQFF. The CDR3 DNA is TGTGCCAGCAGCTTAGGTTCCGGGACAGGGGGGCGTCAGTTCTTC.

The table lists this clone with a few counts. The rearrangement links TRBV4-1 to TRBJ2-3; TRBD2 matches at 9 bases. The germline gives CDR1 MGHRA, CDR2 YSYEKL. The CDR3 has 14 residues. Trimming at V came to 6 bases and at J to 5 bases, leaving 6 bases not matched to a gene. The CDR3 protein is CASSSGGGLDTQYF. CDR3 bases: TGCGCCAGCAGTAGCGGGGGAGGGCTAGATACGCAGTATTTT.

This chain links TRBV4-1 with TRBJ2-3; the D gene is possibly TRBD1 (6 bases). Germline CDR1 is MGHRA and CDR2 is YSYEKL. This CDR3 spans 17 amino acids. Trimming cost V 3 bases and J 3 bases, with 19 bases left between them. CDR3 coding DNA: TGCGCCAGCAGCCACATCCCGACCCAGGGGTTGACAGATACGCAGTATTTT. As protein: CASSHIPTQGLTDTQYF.

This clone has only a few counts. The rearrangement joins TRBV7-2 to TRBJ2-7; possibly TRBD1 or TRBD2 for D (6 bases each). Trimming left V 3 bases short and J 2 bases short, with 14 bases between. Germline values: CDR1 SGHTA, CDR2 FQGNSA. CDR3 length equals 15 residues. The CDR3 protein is CASSLIGGETYEQYF. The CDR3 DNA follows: TGTGCCAGCAGCTTGATCGGGGGCGAGACCTACGAGCAGTACTTC.

Here the CDR3 DNA reads TGCGCCAGCAGCCAAACAGGGACGGGACCCCCGGGACCTGAAGCTTTCTTT. Protein product: CASSQTGTGPPGPEAFF. The chain uses TRBV5-1 and TRBJ1-1, with TRBD1 as a possible D gene (6 bases). CDR1 and CDR2 (germline): SGHRS, YFSETQ. The CDR3 consists of 17 residues. V was shortened by 4 bases and J by 6 bases, with 25 bases between the two germline ends.

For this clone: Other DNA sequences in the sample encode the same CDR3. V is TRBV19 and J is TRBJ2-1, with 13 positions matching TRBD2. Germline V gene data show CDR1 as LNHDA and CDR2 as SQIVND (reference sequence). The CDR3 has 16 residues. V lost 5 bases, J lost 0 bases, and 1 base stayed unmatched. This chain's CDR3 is CASSRTSGSSYNEQFF. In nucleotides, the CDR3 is TGTGCCAGTAGTCGGACTAGCGGGAGCTCCTACAATGAGCAGTTCTTC.

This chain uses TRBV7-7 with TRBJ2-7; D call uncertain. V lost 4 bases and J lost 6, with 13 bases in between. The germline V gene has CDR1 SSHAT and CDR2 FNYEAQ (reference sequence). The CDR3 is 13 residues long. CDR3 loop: CASSSTLLGEQYF. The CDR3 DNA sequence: TGTGCCAGCAGCTCGACCTTGTTGGGCGAGCAGTACTTC. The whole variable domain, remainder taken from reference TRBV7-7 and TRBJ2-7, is GAGVSQSPRYKVTKRGQDVTLRCDPISSHATLYWYQQALGQGPEFLTYFNYEAQPDKSGLPSDRFSAERPEGSISTLTIQRTEQRDSAMYRCASSSTLLGEQYFGPGTRLTVT.

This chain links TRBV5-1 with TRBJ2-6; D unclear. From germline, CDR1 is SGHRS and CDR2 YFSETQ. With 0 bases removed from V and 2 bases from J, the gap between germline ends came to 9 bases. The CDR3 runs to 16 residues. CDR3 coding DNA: TGCGCCAGCAGCTTGGCCGGCCTACCTGGGGCCAACGTCCTGACTTTC. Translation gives CASSLAGLPGANVLTF.

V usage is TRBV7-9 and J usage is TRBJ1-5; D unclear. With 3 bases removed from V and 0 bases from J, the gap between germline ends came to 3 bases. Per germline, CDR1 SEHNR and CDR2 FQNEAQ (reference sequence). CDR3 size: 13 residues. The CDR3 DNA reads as TGTGCCAGCAGCTTCGGTAGCAATCAGCCCCAGCATTTT. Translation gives CASSFGSNQPQHF.

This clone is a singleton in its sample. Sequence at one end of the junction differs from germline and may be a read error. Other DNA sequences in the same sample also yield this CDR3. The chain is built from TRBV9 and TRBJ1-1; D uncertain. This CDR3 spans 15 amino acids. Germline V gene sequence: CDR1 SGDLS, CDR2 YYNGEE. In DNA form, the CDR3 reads TGTGCCAGCAGCCCCCCCTCCGGCCTGAACACTGAAGCCTTCTTT. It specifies CASSPPSGLNTEAFF.

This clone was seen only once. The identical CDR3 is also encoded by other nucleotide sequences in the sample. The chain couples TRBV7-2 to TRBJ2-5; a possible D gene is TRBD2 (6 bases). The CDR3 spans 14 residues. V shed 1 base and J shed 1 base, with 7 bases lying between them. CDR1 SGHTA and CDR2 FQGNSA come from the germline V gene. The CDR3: CASSLGGVQETQYF. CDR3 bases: TGTGCCAGCAGCTTAGGGGGGGTCCAAGAGACCCAGTACTTC.

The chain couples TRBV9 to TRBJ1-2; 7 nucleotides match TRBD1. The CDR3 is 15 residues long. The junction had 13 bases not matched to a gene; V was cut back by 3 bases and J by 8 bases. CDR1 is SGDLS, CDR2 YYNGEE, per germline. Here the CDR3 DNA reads TGTGCCAGCAGCGGCACCAGGGGGGCCCCTATCGGCTACACCTTC. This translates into CASSGTRGAPIGYTF.

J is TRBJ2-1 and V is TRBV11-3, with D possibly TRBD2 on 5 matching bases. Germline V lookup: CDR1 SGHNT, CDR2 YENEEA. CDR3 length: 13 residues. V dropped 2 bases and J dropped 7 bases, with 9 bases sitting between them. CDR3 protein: CASSLYWENEQFF. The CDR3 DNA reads TGTGCCAGCAGCTTATATTGGGAGAATGAGCAGTTCTTC.

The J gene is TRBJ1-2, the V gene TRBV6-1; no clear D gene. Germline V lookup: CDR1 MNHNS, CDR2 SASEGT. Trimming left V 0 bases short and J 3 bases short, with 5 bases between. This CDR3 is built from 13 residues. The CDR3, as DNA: TGTGCCAGCAGTGAAGCTGGAGACTATGGCTACACCTTC. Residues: CASSEAGDYGYTF.

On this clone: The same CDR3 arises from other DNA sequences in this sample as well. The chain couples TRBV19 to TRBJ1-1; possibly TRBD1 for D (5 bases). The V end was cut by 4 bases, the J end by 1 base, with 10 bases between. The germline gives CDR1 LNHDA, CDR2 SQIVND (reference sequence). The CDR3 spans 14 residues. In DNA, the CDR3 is TGTGCCAGTAGTACCCGGGGGGGGAACACTGAAGCTTTCTTT. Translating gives CASSTRGGNTEAFF.

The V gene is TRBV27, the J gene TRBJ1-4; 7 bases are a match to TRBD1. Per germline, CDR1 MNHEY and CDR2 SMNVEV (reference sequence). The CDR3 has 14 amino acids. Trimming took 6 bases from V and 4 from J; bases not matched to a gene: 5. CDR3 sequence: CASRRGQHNEKLFF. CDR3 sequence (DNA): TGTGCCAGCAGGCGGGGACAGCATAATGAAAAACTGTTTTTT.